The rows below give T cell receptor beta chains drawn from one sample of a study of blood T cell repertoires in COVID-19. Method: immunoSEQ multiplex PCR; TCRdb's copy keeps in-frame clones and lacks some. The sample has around 250,000 clones, 65% to 85% seen once. The sample was PBMCs or T cells enriched from blood (not recorded which). Receptor source: a man in his fifties who had recovered from COVID-19. The CDR3 runs from the conserved cysteine through the conserved F or W. D genes are given only for firm matches. A clone size is listed for some rows: how often the clone was seen (once, few, many), or a class if it is expanded.

TRBD1	TRBV19	TRBJ1-2	NA	TGTGCCAGTAGTCCAGCCGGGACAGGGGACTATGGCTACACCTTC	CASSPAGTGDYGYTF
NA	TRBV19	TRBJ2-7	medium-sized	TGTGCCACCTCTAACAGGGTTGACAACGAGCAGTACTTC	CATSNRVDNEQYF
NA	TRBV19	TRBJ1-1	NA	TGTGCCAGTAGTAAAGGGAGCACTGAAGCTTTCTTT	CASSKGSTEAFF
TRBD2	TRBV28	TRBJ2-7	NA	TGTGCCAGCAGTTCCCCAATCGGGGGACTAACCACCTACGAGCAGTACTTC	CASSSPIGGLTTYEQYF
TRBD1	TRBV29-1	TRBJ1-1	NA	TGCAGCGGACAGGGACAGGTGGACACTGAAGCTTTCTTT	CSGQGQVDTEAFF
NA	TRBV18	TRBJ1-4	NA	TGTGCCAGCTCACCGGGACTGAGTGAAAAACTGTTTTTT	CASSPGLSEKLFF
NA	TRBV18	TRBJ1-1	NA	TGTGCCAGCTCTCGAAACCTAGGAGGCCTGAACACTGAAGCTTTCTTT	CASSRNLGGLNTEAFF
TRBD1	TRBV5-1	TRBJ1-2	NA	TGCGCCAGCACTAAAACAGGGGGGGAGATCTATGGCTACACCTTC	CASTKTGGEIYGYTF
TRBD1	TRBV7-2	TRBJ2-5	NA	TGTGCCAGCAGCTTGGGACAGGGGAAGGAAGAGACCCAGTACTTC	CASSLGQGKEETQYF
NA	TRBV11-2	TRBJ2-3	NA	TGTGCCAGCAGACTATCCGCAGATACGCAGTATTTT	CASRLSADTQYF
NA	TRBV7-3	TRBJ2-3	NA	TGTGCCAGCAGCTTATTATCGACAGATACGCAGTATTTT	CASSLLSTDTQYF
TRBD1	TRBV28	TRBJ2-7	NA	TGTGCCAGCAGCCCACAGGGGCTGTCCTACGAGCAGTACTTC	CASSPQGLSYEQYF
TRBD2	TRBV2	TRBJ2-2	NA	TGTGCCAGCAGGCTGCTAGCGGGAGGCACCGGGGAGCTGTTTTTT	CASRLLAGGTGELFF
NA	TRBV3-1/TRBV3-2	TRBJ1-1	NA	TGTGCCAGCAGCCCTATCCCCGGGGGGGTTGAAGCTTTCTTT	CASSPIPGGVEAFF
TRBD1	TRBV2	TRBJ2-7	NA	TGTGCCAGCAGTTTCCCGGGACAGGGCTCGGGCGAGCAGTACTTC	CASSFPGQGSGEQYF
TRBD1	TRBV7-9	TRBJ1-4	NA	TGTGCCAGCAGAAAGGGACAGGGGGAAAAACTGTTTTTT	CASRKGQGEKLFF
NA	TRBV5-1	TRBJ1-2	NA	TGCGCCAGCAGCTCCTCAAGACGGGAGGGCTACACCTTC	CASSSSRREGYTF
NA	TRBV11-2	TRBJ2-3	once	TGTGCCAGCAGCCCTGTCGGGTTCACAGATACGCAGTATTTT	CASSPVGFTDTQYF
TRBD1	TRBV6-5	TRBJ2-1	NA	TGTGCCAGCAGGCCGGACAGGGGGCGCTACAATGAGCAGTTCTTC	CASRPDRGRYNEQFF
TRBD1	TRBV6-1	TRBJ1-5	NA	TGTGCCAGCAGTGACCAGGGGGTAGGCAATCAGCCCCAGCATTTT	CASSDQGVGNQPQHF
NA	TRBV16	TRBJ2-5	NA	TGTGCCAGCAGCCAATGGGAGAGAAGGGCAGAGACCCAGTACTTC	CASSQWERRAETQYF
TRBD1	TRBV11-2	TRBJ2-7	NA	TGTGCCAGCAGCTCCCGGGACAGGGACTCCTACGAGCAGTACTTC	CASSSRDRDSYEQYF
NA	TRBV30	TRBJ1-6	NA	TGTGCCTGGAGTGTTCGGCAGGGGAATTCACCCCTCCACTTT	CAWSVRQGNSPLHF
TRBD1	TRBV12-3/TRBV12-4	TRBJ1-5	NA	TGTGCCAGCAACACCGGGACAGGGCAGCCCCAGCATTTT	CASNTGTGQPQHF
TRBD2	TRBV14	TRBJ2-1	once	TGTGCCAGCAGCCTACTAGCGCCGTACAATGAGCAGTTCTTC	CASSLLAPYNEQFF
NA	TRBV5-8	TRBJ2-5	once	TGTGCCAGCAGTAACAGGGAACATTCACAAGAGACCCAGTACTTC	CASSNREHSQETQYF
NA	TRBV7-2	TRBJ1-1	NA	TGTGCCAGCAGCTTAGTGACGGGGAACACTGAAGCTTTCTTT	CASSLVTGNTEAFF
TRBD1	TRBV2	TRBJ1-1	NA	TGTGCCAGCAGTGCAGAGACAGGGTTTGCGACTGAAGCTTTCTTT	CASSAETGFATEAFF
TRBD1	TRBV10-3	TRBJ2-3	NA	TGTGCCATCAGTGAGGAGGGGGCCCGGGAAGGTACGCAGTATTTT	CAISEEGAREGTQYF
NA	TRBV7-2	TRBJ2-3	NA	TGTGCCAGCAGCTTAACTGGTGGCACAGATACGCAGTATTTT	CASSLTGGTDTQYF
NA	TRBV10-3	TRBJ2-5	NA	TGTGCCATCTCCAGCGGAAAGTACCAAGAGACCCAGTACTTC	CAISSGKYQETQYF
TRBD1	TRBV30	TRBJ1-6	NA	TGTGCCTGGAGCCTACAGGGGGCTACCTATAATTCACCCCTCCACTTT	CAWSLQGATYNSPLHF
NA	TRBV12-5	TRBJ1-2	NA	TGTGCTAGTGGTTTGGTACTGGCAGGGGCCGTAAGCTATGGCTACACCTTC	CASGLVLAGAVSYGYTF
NA	TRBV28	TRBJ1-1	NA	TGTGCCAGCAGTCGCCCGGGAGGATTCATGAACACTGAAGCTTTCTTT	CASSRPGGFMNTEAFF
NA	TRBV11-3	TRBJ1-4	NA	TGTGCCAGCAGACGCACGGGGAATGAAAAACTGTTTTTT	CASRRTGNEKLFF
NA	TRBV19	TRBJ1-2	NA	TGTGCCAGTAGCGGCAGGGAAGTTGGTGGCTACACCTTC	CASSGREVGGYTF
NA	TRBV7-2	TRBJ1-5	few	TGTGCCAGCAGCTTGGACATGTTGCAGCCCCAGCATTTT	CASSLDMLQPQHF
NA	TRBV11-2	TRBJ2-5	NA	TGTGCCAGCAGCCGGAGCGAACGGGAAGAGACCCAGTACTTC	CASSRSEREETQYF
NA	TRBV11-2	TRBJ1-4	NA	TGTGCCAGCAGCTTAGATGGGCAGAGCTTTAATGAAAAACTGTTTTTT	CASSLDGQSFNEKLFF
TRBD1	TRBV19	TRBJ1-2	few	TGTGCCAGTAGATGGGACAGACACCCTGGAGGCTACACCTTC	CASRWDRHPGGYTF
NA	TRBV3-1/TRBV3-2	TRBJ2-1	once	TGTGCCAGCAGCCAGCCCGGGAACTACAATGAGCAGTTCTTC	CASSQPGNYNEQFF
NA	TRBV6-5	TRBJ1-1	NA	TGTGCCAGCAGCCAAATGGGCCCCTACACTGAAGCTTTCTTT	CASSQMGPYTEAFF
TRBD1	TRBV29-1	TRBJ1-1	NA	TGCAGCGGGGGACAGGCCGGCGCTGAAGCTTTCTTT	CSGGQAGAEAFF